The rows below give T cell receptor beta chains drawn from one sample of a study of T cells in localized non-small cell lung cancer. Clones were read by immunoSEQ multiplex PCR, and TCRdb kept only the in-frame ones, dropping some. The data show 60,000 to 75,000 clones, roughly 79% seen once. The specimen was PBMCs, collected before any cancer treatment. All receptors come from a man between 35 and 75 years old with stage II lung adenocarcinoma. Both conserved end residues are part of each CDR3. A D gene is named only where the DNA matches it firmly. Clone size appears in some rows only: once, few, many, or a class for an expanded clone.

j_gene: TRBJ2-3; abundance: NA; v_gene: TRBV5-1; len: 14; d_gene: NA; CDR3aa: CASSLEAVSDTQYF; CDR3nt: TGCGCCAGCAGCTTGGAGGCAGTCTCAGATACGCAGTATTTT
j_gene: TRBJ1-1; abundance: NA; v_gene: TRBV4-1; len: 15; d_gene: NA; CDR3aa: CASSQDPSGATEAFF; CDR3nt: TGCGCCAGCAGCCAAGATCCCTCGGGGGCCACTGAAGCTTTCTTT
j_gene: TRBJ2-2; abundance: NA; v_gene: TRBV7-3; len: 15; d_gene: TRBD1; CDR3aa: CASSLAQGATGELFF; CDR3nt: TGTGCCAGCAGCTTAGCGCAGGGGGCGACCGGGGAGCTGTTTTTT
j_gene: TRBJ2-7; abundance: NA; v_gene: TRBV6-5; len: 14; d_gene: NA; CDR3aa: CASSPDFSTREQYF; CDR3nt: TGTGCCAGCAGTCCGGACTTCTCTACGAGAGAGCAGTACTTC
j_gene: TRBJ1-4; abundance: NA; v_gene: TRBV7-8; len: 15; d_gene: NA; CDR3aa: CASSPAGQGIEKLFF; CDR3nt: TGTGCCAGCAGCCCAGCGGGGCAGGGTATTGAAAAACTGTTTTTT
j_gene: TRBJ2-7; abundance: NA; v_gene: TRBV6-5; len: 15; d_gene: TRBD1; CDR3aa: CASSHRGRGGGEQYF; CDR3nt: TGTGCCAGCAGTCACAGGGGGCGCGGAGGAGGCGAGCAGTACTTC
j_gene: TRBJ2-7; abundance: NA; v_gene: TRBV15; len: 15; d_gene: NA; CDR3aa: CATSRDIPGLHEQYF; CDR3nt: TGTGCCACCAGCAGAGATATCCCCGGACTCCACGAGCAGTACTTC
j_gene: TRBJ2-2; abundance: NA; v_gene: TRBV9; len: 14; d_gene: NA; CDR3aa: CASSVDGDTGELFF; CDR3nt: TGTGCCAGCAGCGTAGACGGGGACACCGGGGAGCTGTTTTTT
j_gene: TRBJ1-1; abundance: NA; v_gene: TRBV15; len: 15; d_gene: NA; CDR3aa: CATSRSRDKNTEAFF; CDR3nt: TGTGCCACCAGCAGATCCAGGGACAAGAACACTGAAGCTTTCTTT
j_gene: TRBJ2-7; abundance: NA; v_gene: TRBV5-6; len: 14; d_gene: NA; CDR3aa: CASSLQGVPYEQYF; CDR3nt: TGTGCCAGCAGCTTGCAAGGTGTCCCCTACGAGCAGTACTTC
j_gene: TRBJ2-6; abundance: NA; v_gene: TRBV12-5; len: 19; d_gene: TRBD1; CDR3aa: CASGPTLGTGGSGANVLTF; CDR3nt: TGTGCTAGTGGCCCCACTCTGGGGACAGGGGGCTCTGGGGCCAACGTCCTGACTTTC
j_gene: TRBJ2-7; abundance: NA; v_gene: TRBV27; len: 15; d_gene: NA; CDR3aa: CASSSAQGPPYEQYF; CDR3nt: TGTGCCAGCAGTTCAGCTCAGGGGCCCCCCTACGAGCAGTACTTC
j_gene: TRBJ1-5; abundance: NA; v_gene: TRBV4-3; len: 13; d_gene: NA; CDR3aa: CASSQGLNQPQHF; CDR3nt: TGCGCCAGCAGCCAAGGTCTCAACCAGCCCCAGCATTTT
j_gene: TRBJ1-2; abundance: NA; v_gene: TRBV6-5; len: 14; d_gene: NA; CDR3aa: CASSYLDSLYGYTF; CDR3nt: TGTGCCAGCAGTTACTTGGACAGTCTCTATGGCTACACCTTC
j_gene: TRBJ2-2; abundance: NA; v_gene: TRBV5-1; len: 15; d_gene: TRBD2; CDR3aa: CASSIGRAHTGELFF; CDR3nt: TGCGCCAGCAGCATCGGGAGGGCCCACACCGGGGAGCTGTTTTTT
j_gene: TRBJ1-3; abundance: once; v_gene: TRBV9; len: 19; d_gene: TRBD1; CDR3aa: CASSVRPHNRGSPGNTIYF; CDR3nt: TGTGCCAGCAGCGTAAGGCCCCATAACAGGGGATCACCTGGAAACACCATATATTTT
j_gene: TRBJ1-1; abundance: NA; v_gene: TRBV6-1; len: 12; d_gene: NA; CDR3aa: CASSEGGREAFF; CDR3nt: TGTGCCAGCAGTGAGGGGGGCCGTGAAGCTTTCTTT
j_gene: TRBJ2-2; abundance: NA; v_gene: TRBV5-1; len: 14; d_gene: NA; CDR3aa: CASSVRGNTGELFF; CDR3nt: TGCGCCAGCAGCGTCAGGGGGAACACCGGGGAGCTGTTTTTT
j_gene: TRBJ2-1; abundance: NA; v_gene: TRBV4-3; len: 12; d_gene: NA; CDR3aa: CASSQETVPEFF; CDR3nt: TGCGCCAGCAGCCAAGAAACAGTCCCGGAGTTCTTC
j_gene: TRBJ2-2; abundance: NA; v_gene: TRBV5-4; len: 15; d_gene: NA; CDR3aa: CASSLDRPSTGELFF; CDR3nt: TGTGCCAGCAGCTTAGACAGGCCTTCCACCGGGGAGCTGTTTTTT
j_gene: TRBJ2-7; abundance: once; v_gene: TRBV28; len: 15; d_gene: TRBD2; CDR3aa: CASRRPGLANYEQYF; CDR3nt: TGTGCCAGCCGAAGGCCGGGACTAGCCAACTACGAGCAGTACTTC
j_gene: TRBJ2-5; abundance: NA; v_gene: TRBV10-3; len: 15; d_gene: NA; CDR3aa: CAISPLSGAGETQYF; CDR3nt: TGTGCCATCAGCCCCCTGTCAGGGGCAGGGGAGACCCAGTACTTC
j_gene: TRBJ1-1; abundance: NA; v_gene: TRBV6-5; len: 14; d_gene: NA; CDR3aa: CASTSRGRITEAFF; CDR3nt: TGTGCCAGCACCTCCCGGGGCCGCATCACTGAAGCTTTCTTT
j_gene: TRBJ2-5; abundance: once; v_gene: TRBV5-6; len: 16; d_gene: TRBD2; CDR3aa: CASSMRLAGVSETQYF; CDR3nt: TGTGCCAGCAGCATGAGACTAGCGGGAGTTTCGGAGACCCAGTACTTC
j_gene: TRBJ1-2; abundance: once; v_gene: TRBV2; len: 13; d_gene: NA; CDR3aa: CASSVARVYGYTF; CDR3nt: TGTGCCAGCAGTGTCGCCAGGGTCTATGGCTACACCTTC
j_gene: TRBJ2-3; abundance: NA; v_gene: TRBV14; len: 11; d_gene: NA; CDR3aa: CASSSLDTQYF; CDR3nt: TGTGCCAGCAGCTCCCTGGATACGCAGTATTTT
j_gene: TRBJ1-5; abundance: NA; v_gene: TRBV5-5; len: 16; d_gene: NA; CDR3aa: CASSLLGPYSNQPQHF; CDR3nt: TGTGCCAGCAGCTTGTTGGGTCCCTATAGCAATCAGCCCCAGCATTTT
j_gene: TRBJ2-1; abundance: few; v_gene: TRBV9; len: 13; d_gene: NA; CDR3aa: CASSEGPSNEQFF; CDR3nt: TGTGCCAGCAGCGAGGGGCCCTCCAATGAGCAGTTCTTC
j_gene: TRBJ1-5; abundance: few; v_gene: TRBV6-6; len: 15; d_gene: NA; CDR3aa: CASSYSPRENQPQHF; CDR3nt: TGTGCCAGCAGTTACTCCCCACGGGAAAATCAGCCCCAGCATTTT
j_gene: TRBJ2-1; abundance: NA; v_gene: TRBV18; len: 16; d_gene: NA; CDR3aa: CASSPLSGNSYNEQFF; CDR3nt: TGTGCCAGCTCACCTCTCAGTGGGAATTCCTACAATGAGCAGTTCTTC
j_gene: TRBJ1-1; abundance: NA; v_gene: TRBV4-3; len: 15; d_gene: NA; CDR3aa: CASSQDVAGEDEAFF; CDR3nt: TGCGCCAGCAGCCAAGATGTGGCCGGGGAAGATGAAGCTTTCTTT
j_gene: TRBJ2-1; abundance: NA; v_gene: TRBV6-6; len: 12; d_gene: NA; CDR3aa: CASTRRDNEQFF; CDR3nt: TGTGCCAGCACCCGACGGGACAATGAGCAGTTCTTC
j_gene: TRBJ2-7; abundance: NA; v_gene: TRBV5-4; len: 18; d_gene: NA; CDR3aa: CASEPEPLRGPLNSEQYF; CDR3nt: TGTGCCAGCGAACCAGAACCCCTACGCGGGCCCCTAAACTCCGAGCAGTACTTC
j_gene: TRBJ1-1; abundance: NA; v_gene: TRBV14; len: 13; d_gene: NA; CDR3aa: CASSQRGANEAFF; CDR3nt: TGTGCCAGCAGCCAGAGGGGGGCGAATGAAGCTTTCTTT
j_gene: TRBJ1-4; abundance: NA; v_gene: TRBV7-9; len: 16; d_gene: NA; CDR3aa: CASSSSGHRSLEKLFF; CDR3nt: TGTGCCAGCAGCTCCTCGGGGCATAGGTCCTTAGAAAAACTGTTTTTT
j_gene: TRBJ2-4; abundance: NA; v_gene: TRBV5-1; len: 16; d_gene: TRBD2; CDR3aa: CASSLAPSGTKNIQYF; CDR3nt: TGCGCCAGCAGCTTGGCACCTAGCGGAACTAAAAACATTCAGTACTTC
j_gene: TRBJ1-2; abundance: NA; v_gene: TRBV30; len: 13; d_gene: NA; CDR3aa: CAHSGTANYGYTF; CDR3nt: TGTGCCCACTCGGGTACTGCTAACTATGGCTACACCTTC